The 27 T cell receptor beta chains below all came from one sample that was sequenced in a study of TIL therapy for anti-PD-1-resistant metastatic lung cancer. Sample time point: pre-treatment sample, taken before nivolumab and TIL therapy. This was the immunoSEQ v3 assay. Assay used: immunoSEQ multiplex PCR; TCRdb lists only in-frame clones, some missing. The sample yields about 21,000 clones, just over 70% seen once. This sample comprised blood, obtained at baseline. All receptors derive from a person between 25 and 80 years old with non-small cell lung cancer.

V usage is TRBV7-2 and J usage is TRBJ2-7; 10 positions agree with TRBD2. V was clipped by 6 bases and J by 7 bases; unmatched bases: 12. Germline V CDR1 and CDR2: SGHTA, FQGNSA. CDR3 size: 15 residues. CDR3 in amino acids: CASSLTIAGGREQYV. Written as DNA, the CDR3 is TGTGCCAGCAGTCTTACGATAGCGGGGGGTAGGGAGCAGTACGTC.

Note on this clone: Other DNA sequences of this sample code for an identical CDR3. This chain joins TRBV5-5 and TRBJ2-3, with D unresolved. CDR1 SGHKS and CDR2 YYEKEE come from the germline V gene (reference sequence). The CDR3 length is 15 residues. The V gene lost 0 bases and the J gene lost 0 bases, with 8 bases spanning the gap. CDR3 sequence reads: CASSLAPVSTDTQYF. The CDR3 nucleotides read TGTGCCAGCAGCTTGGCCCCGGTTAGCACAGATACGCAGTATTTT.

Worth noting for this clone: The junction does not match germline at one end; this may be a read error. The sample holds other DNA sequences that translate to the same CDR3. The J gene is TRBJ1-2, the V gene TRBV2; 8 positions agree with TRBD1. The germline V gene encodes CDR1 SNHLY and CDR2 FYNNEI. CDR3 length: 13 residues. CDR3 coding DNA: TGTGCCAGCAGTCAACGACAGGGGAATGGTTACACCTTC. Its protein product is CASSQRQGNGYTF.

V is TRBV2 and J is TRBJ2-7; D ambiguous. CDR1 SNHLY and CDR2 FYNNEI come from the germline V gene. The CDR3 sequence is 14 residues long. Trimming removed 7 bases at V and 5 bases at J, with 18 bases between. For the CDR3, the DNA is TGTGCCAGCAAGTATACCGGGTTTTTGGACGAGCAGTACTTC. It is translated as CASKYTGFLDEQYF.

The chain uses TRBV27 and TRBJ2-1; 9 bases map to TRBD2. Germline V gene data show CDR1 as MNHEY and CDR2 as SMNVEV (reference sequence). The length of the CDR3 is 15 residues. V trimming: 6 bases; J trimming: 5 bases; junction bases outside the gene matches: 8. The CDR3 nucleotides are TGTGCCAGCAGCGATAGCGGGAGTTTTAACAATGAGCAGTTCTTC. Amino acids: CASSDSGSFNNEQFF.

The chain combines TRBV5-1 with TRBJ2-6; D not certain. Germline loops: CDR1 SGHRS, CDR2 YFSETQ. The CDR3 is made up of 14 amino acids. Trimming stripped 6 bases from V and 2 bases from J, with 9 bases between. CDR3 nucleotide sequence: TGCGCCAGCATCTCGACCCCTGGGGCCAACGTCCTGACTTTC. Residues: CASISTPGANVLTF.

This clone was detected a few times. The rearrangement joins TRBV5-4 to TRBJ2-1; tentative D call: TRBD2 (5 bases). Germline V lookup: CDR1 SGHNT, CDR2 YYREEE (reference sequence). This CDR3 spans 16 amino acids. The V gene lost 1 base and the J gene lost 0 bases, with 11 bases spanning the gap. The CDR3 reads CASSLSSGSSYNEQFF. The CDR3 DNA reads as TGTGCCAGCAGCTTGTCAAGCGGTAGCTCCTACAATGAGCAGTTCTTC.

J is TRBJ1-2 and V is TRBV27, with D tentatively TRBD1 (6 bases). V shed 10 bases and J shed 6 bases, with 18 bases lying between them. Germline CDR1 MNHEY, CDR2 SMNVEV (reference sequence). The CDR3 runs to 13 residues. The CDR3 DNA is TGTGCCACCCAAACAGGTCAGGGGAATGGCTACACCTTC. Its protein product is CATQTGQGNGYTF.

The chain has TRBV7-6 and TRBJ2-3; 7 bases align to TRBD2. V trimming: 5 bases; J trimming: 3 bases; junction bases outside the gene matches: 5. Germline V gene lookup returns CDR1 SGHVS and CDR2 FNYEAQ. The CDR3 sequence is 14 residues long. CDR3: CASSTTSSTDTQYF. The CDR3 DNA reads as TGTGCCAGCAGCACGACTAGCAGTACAGATACGCAGTATTTT. Full variable domain (remainder filled in from reference TRBV7-6 and TRBJ2-3): GAGVSQSPRYKVTKRGQDVALRCDPISGHVSLYWYRQALGQGPEFLTYFNYEAQQDKSGLPNDRFSAERPEGSISTLTIQRTEQRDSAMYRCASSTTSSTDTQYFGPGTRLTVL.

V gene TRBV19 combines with J gene TRBJ2-5; 8 nucleotides align to TRBD2. Germline lookup yields CDR1 LNHDA and CDR2 SQIVND (reference sequence). V shed 5 bases and J 5 bases; nucleotides not matched to a gene: 7. This CDR3 has 14 amino acids. The CDR3 sequence is CASSPGGGPETQYF. The DNA of the CDR3 is TGTGCCAGTAGTCCCGGCGGGGGGCCGGAGACCCAGTACTTC. Looking up the rest from reference TRBV19 and TRBJ2-5 gives the full variable domain: DGGITQSPKYLFRKEGQNVTLSCEQNLNHDAMYWYRQDPGQGLRLIYYSQIVNDFQKGDIAEGYSVSREKKESFPLTVTSAQKNPTAFYLCASSPGGGPETQYFGPGTRLLVL.

The CDR3 DNA is TGTGCCAGTAGTAGGCCCCCACAGGGGGCGGTGAACACTGAAGCTTTCTTT. Amino acid sequence: CASSRPPQGAVNTEAFF. This chain connects TRBV19 to TRBJ1-1; 9 bases match TRBD1. V lost 4 bases and J lost 0; bases outside the gene matches: 9. Per germline, CDR1 LNHDA and CDR2 SQIVND (reference sequence). The CDR3 totals 17 residues.

The chain joins TRBV4-1 to TRBJ2-5; D remains unclear. V was clipped by 3 bases and J by 5 bases, with 13 bases between them. This CDR3 is built from 14 residues. The germline V gene has CDR1 MGHRA and CDR2 YSYEKL. In nucleotides, the CDR3 is TGCGCCAGCAGCCACCCCGATAGCCTTGAGACCCAGTACTTC. It translates to CASSHPDSLETQYF.

The chain links TRBV6-2 or TRBV6-3 to TRBJ2-1, with TRBD1 matching 7 bases. This CDR3 comprises 11 residues. From germline, CDR1 is MNHEY and CDR2 SVGEGT. Trimming at V came to 6 bases and at J to 16 bases, leaving 9 bases not matched to a gene. CDR3: CASSPGRGKFF. DNA for the CDR3: TGTGCCAGCAGCCCGGGCAGGGGGAAATTCTTC.

J is TRBJ2-1 and V is TRBV2; D not certain. V gave up 4 bases and J gave up 0 bases, with 7 bases separating them. CDR1 is SNHLY, CDR2 FYNNEI, per germline. This CDR3 is 14 amino acids long. The CDR3 DNA is TGTGCCAGCAGTGGTGTCTCCTCCTACAATGAGCAGTTCTTC. As protein: CASSGVSSYNEQFF.

V usage is TRBV5-4 and J usage is TRBJ2-1; D gene uncertain. This CDR3 contains 19 residues. Germline CDR1 reads SGHNT; CDR2 reads YYREEE (reference sequence). Trimming stripped 4 bases from V and 7 bases from J, with 30 bases between. This chain's CDR3 is CASSHIKVVAPQQENEQFF. The CDR3 bases are TGTGCCAGCAGCCATATCAAAGTCGTGGCCCCCCAGCAAGAGAATGAGCAGTTCTTC.

The rearrangement links TRBV9 to TRBJ1-3; unclear D gene. From germline, CDR1 is SGDLS and CDR2 YYNGEE. Trimming removed 3 bases from V and 8 bases from J, with 21 bases in between. The CDR3 runs to 16 residues. CDR3 residues: CASSAEDLRALDTIYF. As DNA, the CDR3 is TGTGCCAGCAGCGCAGAAGACTTGCGGGCTTTGGACACCATATATTTT.

V gene TRBV4-3 combines with J gene TRBJ2-4, with TRBD1 identical over 7 bases. The CDR3 spans 17 residues. After removal of 1 base from V and 3 bases from J, the junction contained 9 bases not matched to a gene. Germline loops: CDR1 LGHNA, CDR2 YSLEER. The CDR3 DNA reads TGCGCCAGCAGCCAAGCTACAGGGGCCGGTTTCAAAAACATTCAGTACTTC. Translating gives CASSQATGAGFKNIQYF.

The chain carries TRBV2 and TRBJ1-1, with D possibly being TRBD1 (5 bases). The CDR3 sequence is 14 residues long. V was trimmed by 4 bases and J by 1 base, leaving 10 bases between them. The V gene's germline CDR1 is SNHLY and CDR2 FYNNEI. The CDR3 sequence is CASSVRGPNTEAFF. CDR3 nucleotides: TGTGCCAGCAGTGTAAGGGGCCCGAACACTGAAGCTTTCTTT.

The rearrangement links TRBV18 to TRBJ2-7; TRBD2 matches at 13 bases. This CDR3 has 14 amino acids. Germline CDR1 is KGHSH and CDR2 is LQKENI. V shed 6 bases and J 3 bases; nucleotides not matched to a gene: 2. The CDR3 DNA is TGTGCCAGCTCCCGACTAGCGGGGGGCTACGAGCAGTACGTC. Encoded protein: CASSRLAGGYEQYV.

DNA of the CDR3: TGTGCCAGCAGGATGCCCGCTATAGGGACTAGCGGTAAAGAGACCCAGTACTTC. This translates into CASRMPAIGTSGKETQYF. The chain has TRBV28 and TRBJ2-5; the match to TRBD2 covers 11 bases. Germline CDR1 is MDHEN and CDR2 is SYDVKM. This CDR3 is built from 18 residues. Germline trimming cut 6 bases from V and 3 bases from J; bases unmatched to any gene: 15.

J is TRBJ2-3 and V is TRBV5-1; tentative D call: TRBD2 (6 bases). Germline V gene lookup returns CDR1 SGHRS and CDR2 YFSETQ. The CDR3 is made up of 14 amino acids. With 0 bases removed from V and 5 bases from J, the gap between germline ends came to 10 bases. Written as DNA, the CDR3 is TGCGCCAGCAGCTTGGACGGGGGAATAGATACGCAGTATTTT. Protein: CASSLDGGIDTQYF. The complete variable domain, with remaining parts taken from reference TRBV5-1 and TRBJ2-3, reads KAGVTQTPRYLIKTRGQQVTLSCSPISGHRSVSWYQQTPGQGLQFLFEYFSETQRNKGNFPGRFSGRQFSNSRSEMNVSTLELGDSALYLCASSLDGGIDTQYFGPGTRLTVL.

The V and J genes are TRBV7-6 and TRBJ2-7; TRBD1 agrees at 10 bases. The ends lost 5 bases at V and 3 bases at J; junction bases unmatched: 7. This CDR3 has 15 amino acids. Germline CDR1 is SGHVS and CDR2 is FNYEAQ. In DNA form, the CDR3 reads TGTGCCAGCAGCCTCGACAGGGGGCTTGGCTACGAGCAGTACTTC. Protein sequence: CASSLDRGLGYEQYF.

V is TRBV12-3 or TRBV12-4 and J is TRBJ2-3; the D is unclear. Trimming removed 3 bases from V and 6 bases from J, with 7 bases in between. CDR3 length: 12 residues. CDR3 loop: CASSLVRDTQYF. For the CDR3, the DNA is TGTGCCAGCAGTTTGGTTCGGGATACGCAGTATTTT.

The chain employs TRBV10-3 and TRBJ1-1; TRBD1 agrees at 11 bases. J was trimmed by 1 base and V by 4 bases; bases with no gene match: 5. Germline V gene data show CDR1 as ENHRY and CDR2 as SYGVKD. CDR3 length: 16 residues. CDR3: CAISGGTGGWNTEAFF. In nucleotides, the CDR3 is TGTGCCATCAGTGGAGGGACAGGGGGGTGGAACACTGAAGCTTTCTTT.

This clone has more than one count but fewer than ten. The chain combines TRBV12-3 or TRBV12-4 with TRBJ1-2; 8 bases are a match to TRBD1. The CDR3 loop spans 13 amino acids. Trimming cost V 8 bases and J 8 bases; bases outside gene matches: 10. The CDR3 protein is CASPGTGTCGYTF. CDR3 DNA: TGTGCCAGCCCCGGGACAGGAACCTGCGGCTACACCTTC.

This chain joins TRBV6-2 or TRBV6-3 and TRBJ2-7; D assignment may be TRBD1 or TRBD2 (7 bases each). Trimming stripped 2 bases from V and 3 bases from J, with 14 bases between. Germline V gene lookup returns CDR1 MNHEY and CDR2 SVGEGT. The CDR3 is 15 amino acids. For the CDR3, the DNA is TGTGCCAGCAGTTACAACGCAGGGGGGGGCTACGAGCAGTACGTC. It translates to CASSYNAGGGYEQYV.

This chain links TRBV4-3 with TRBJ2-1, with 7 bases fitting TRBD1. Germline trimming cut 0 bases from V and 4 bases from J; bases unmatched to any gene: 12. The CDR3 extends over 18 amino acids. The germline V gene encodes CDR1 LGHNA and CDR2 YSLEER. The CDR3 bases are TGCGCCAGCAGCCAAGATGGGACAGCTCATACTAGGTACAATGAGCAGTTCTTC. Translation gives CASSQDGTAHTRYNEQFF.